This is a list of T cell receptor beta chains from one sample in a study of blood T cell repertoires in COVID-19. Assay used: immunoSEQ multiplex PCR; TCRdb lists only in-frame clones, some missing. Found here are tens of thousands of clones, 75% to 80% of them singletons; the top ten hold 25%. The sequenced sample consisted of peripheral blood. The receptors stem from a human donor in a cohort sampled during active COVID-19. CDR3s include the opening cysteine and the closing phenylalanine or tryptophan. D genes are given only for firm matches. Clone size appears in some rows only: once, few, many, or a class for an expanded clone.

j_call | clone_size | v_call | d_call | cdr3_aa | cdr3_nt
TRBJ2-3 | NA | TRBV6-6 | TRBD2 | CASSPGGGDTQYF | TGTGCCAGCAGTCCGGGAGGGGGAGATACGCAGTATTTT
TRBJ2-1 | NA | TRBV6-2/TRBV6-3 | NA | CASSYSRTTAWDEQFF | TGTGCCAGCAGTTACTCGAGGACTACCGCCTGGGATGAGCAGTTCTTC
TRBJ2-7 | NA | TRBV28 | NA | CASTTRSYEQYF | TGTGCCAGTACCACTAGATCCTACGAGCAGTACTTC
TRBJ1-4 | NA | TRBV2 | NA | CASDLGLGGEKLFF | TGTGCCAGCGACTTGGGACTTGGGGGTGAAAAACTGTTTTTT
TRBJ1-1 | few | TRBV7-9 | NA | CASSITGLGTEAFF | TGTGCCAGCAGCATTACAGGGCTGGGCACTGAAGCTTTCTTT
TRBJ2-1 | NA | TRBV4-2 | NA | CASSQAYRDHGSNEQFF | TGTGCCAGCAGCCAGGCGTACCGGGACCACGGGAGCAATGAGCAGTTCTTC
TRBJ2-2 | NA | TRBV5-1 | NA | CASSLQGSSTGELFF | TGCGCCAGCAGCTTGCAGGGCAGTTCGACCGGGGAGCTGTTTTTT
TRBJ2-1 | NA | TRBV19 | TRBD2 | CASRTSGSGRSEQFF | TGTGCCAGTAGGACTAGCGGGAGTGGCAGGAGTGAGCAGTTCTTC
TRBJ2-7 | few | TRBV6-2/TRBV6-3 | NA | CASSRTGEQYF | TGTGCCAGCAGTCGCACGGGGGAGCAGTACTTC
TRBJ2-7 | once | TRBV11-3 | TRBD2 | CASSFGTSGRYEQYF | TGTGCCAGCAGCTTCGGGACTAGCGGGCGCTACGAGCAGTACTTC
TRBJ1-5 | NA | TRBV2 | TRBD1 | CASSEAWYIRDRGRQPQHF | TGTGCCAGCAGTGAAGCGTGGTATATCCGGGACAGGGGGCGTCAGCCCCAGCATTTT
TRBJ2-7 | NA | TRBV28 | TRBD2 | CASTSGRALEQYF | TGTGCCAGTACTAGCGGGAGGGCCTTAGAGCAGTACTTC
TRBJ2-3 | NA | TRBV13 | NA | CASSHREPLDTQYF | TGTGCCAGCAGCCACAGGGAACCCCTAGATACGCAGTATTTT
TRBJ2-5 | NA | TRBV15 | TRBD2 | CATSTIRASGDEETQYF | TGTGCCACCAGCACTATCCGCGCTAGCGGGGATGAAGAGACCCAGTACTTC
TRBJ1-2 | NA | TRBV11-1 | TRBD1 | CASSLSRDSVYGYTF | TGTGCCAGCAGCTTATCCCGGGACAGTGTCTATGGCTACACCTTC
TRBJ2-7 | NA | TRBV28 | TRBD2 | CASSYGTSGSLREQYF | TGTGCCAGCAGTTACGGGACTAGCGGGAGTCTCCGGGAGCAGTACTTC
TRBJ2-2 | few | TRBV11-3 | TRBD1 | CASSPGTGLNTGELFF | TGTGCCAGCAGCCCCGGGACAGGGTTGAACACCGGGGAGCTGTTTTTT
TRBJ2-1 | few | TRBV4-3 | NA | CASSPWGHYNEQFF | TGCGCCAGCAGCCCATGGGGCCACTACAATGAGCAGTTCTTC
TRBJ2-7 | few | TRBV7-8 | TRBD2 | CASSSPGSLAGGPERTYEQYF | TGTGCCAGCAGCTCCCCTGGTTCACTAGCGGGAGGGCCAGAGAGAACCTACGAGCAGTACTTC
TRBJ2-3 | NA | TRBV28 | TRBD1 | CAGSTGRSTDTQYF | TGTGCCGGATCGACAGGGAGAAGCACAGATACGCAGTATTTT
TRBJ2-7 | NA | TRBV6-6 | NA | CASSPRTGRAEQYF | TGTGCCAGCAGTCCTCGGACAGGGAGGGCCGAGCAGTACTTC
TRBJ2-7 | NA | TRBV25-1 | NA | CASSERRESGEYF | TGTGCCAGCAGTGAGAGGAGGGAGTCAGGCGAGTACTTC
TRBJ2-5 | few | TRBV27 | TRBD2 | CASSFVSGGSQETQYF | TGTGCCAGCAGTTTTGTCTCGGGCGGGAGCCAAGAGACCCAGTACTTC
TRBJ2-1 | NA | TRBV7-3 | NA | CASSGPPGNNEQFF | TGTGCCAGCAGTGGGCCTCCCGGCAACAATGAGCAGTTCTTC
TRBJ1-5 | few | TRBV19 | TRBD1 | CALGQGINQPQHF | TGTGCCCTAGGACAGGGGATCAATCAGCCCCAGCATTTT
TRBJ2-7 | NA | TRBV7-8 | TRBD2 | CASSPVVGSGSPSRPYEQYF | TGTGCCAGCAGCCCCGTAGTGGGTAGCGGGAGCCCCTCGAGACCCTACGAGCAGTACTTC
TRBJ2-2 | once | TRBV9 | NA | CASSVSVNTGELFF | TGTGCCAGCAGCGTATCCGTGAACACCGGGGAGCTGTTTTTT
TRBJ1-2 | NA | TRBV18 | TRBD1 | CASSPGTGGNYGYTF | TGTGCCAGCTCGCCCGGGACAGGGGGTAACTATGGCTACACCTTC
TRBJ1-2 | NA | TRBV5-1 | TRBD1 | CASSLTGDEGYTF | TGCGCCAGCAGTTTGACAGGGGATGAGGGCTACACCTTC
TRBJ1-6 | NA | TRBV6-6 | NA | CASSPYPATYNSPLHF | TGTGCCAGCTCCCCTTACCCCGCTACTTATAATTCACCCCTCCACTTT
TRBJ1-1 | NA | TRBV6-5 | NA | CASKNDIWNTEAFF | TGTGCCAGCAAAAACGACATATGGAACACTGAAGCTTTCTTT
TRBJ2-7 | NA | TRBV28 | TRBD2 | CASSLGPSGIYEQYF | TGTGCCAGCAGTTTAGGTCCTAGCGGGATATACGAGCAGTACTTC
TRBJ1-2 | NA | TRBV6-6 | TRBD1 | CASNDLSTGGRGYTF | TGTGCCAGCAACGACCTAAGCACAGGGGGACGCGGCTACACCTTC
TRBJ2-1 | NA | TRBV7-3 | TRBD1 | CASSKQGAVHEQFF | TGTGCCAGCAGCAAGCAGGGGGCTGTCCATGAGCAGTTCTTC
TRBJ2-1 | NA | TRBV5-1 | NA | CASSLEGREQFF | TGCGCCAGCAGCTTGGAGGGGCGGGAGCAGTTCTTC
TRBJ2-1 | NA | TRBV5-4 | NA | CASSIATLRNEQFF | TGTGCCAGCAGCATAGCAACACTACGCAATGAGCAGTTCTTC
TRBJ2-7 | NA | TRBV5-1 | NA | CASSLTGNWYEQYF | TGCGCCAGCAGCCTTACAGGGAATTGGTACGAGCAGTACTTC
TRBJ1-2 | NA | TRBV7-2 | NA | CASSLVRGNYGYTF | TGTGCCAGCAGCTTAGTACGGGGAAACTATGGCTACACCTTC
TRBJ2-5 | NA | TRBV11-2 | NA | CASSSLETQYF | TGTGCCAGCAGCTCCCTGGAGACCCAGTACTTC
TRBJ2-7 | NA | TRBV28 | TRBD1 | CASPPAQGPSYEQYF | TGTGCCAGCCCCCCGGCACAGGGGCCCTCCTACGAGCAGTACTTC
TRBJ2-1 | NA | TRBV5-6 | NA | CASSSYNGNNEQFF | TGTGCCAGCAGCTCCTACAACGGGAACAATGAGCAGTTCTTC
TRBJ1-2 | NA | TRBV5-1 | TRBD1 | CASSPRTGGEDGYTF | TGCGCCAGCAGCCCACGGACAGGAGGGGAAGATGGCTACACCTTC
TRBJ2-2 | NA | TRBV2 | NA | CASTGDTGELFF | TGTGCCAGCACAGGGGACACCGGGGAGCTGTTTTTT
TRBJ1-5 | NA | TRBV5-6 | NA | CASSRGISNQPQHF | TGTGCCAGCAGCCGGGGGATTAGCAATCAGCCCCAGCATTTT
TRBJ2-5 | NA | TRBV5-4 | TRBD2 | CASSPAGLAGGPDF | TGTGCCAGCAGCCCTGCGGGACTAGCGGGAGGCCCGGACTTC
TRBJ1-4 | NA | TRBV7-8 | TRBD1 | CASSSGQREKLFF | TGTGCCAGCAGCTCGGGACAGCGGGAAAAACTGTTTTTT
TRBJ2-1 | NA | TRBV3-1/TRBV3-2 | NA | CASSLRGGANEQFF | TGTGCCAGCAGCCTCAGAGGGGGGGCCAATGAGCAGTTCTTC
TRBJ1-2 | NA | TRBV2 | TRBD1 | CASSLGQGNYGYTF | TGTGCCAGCAGCCTTGGACAGGGGAACTATGGCTACACCTTC
TRBJ1-2 | NA | TRBV6-5 | TRBD1 | CASSSGGLPYGYTF | TGTGCCAGCAGTTCAGGGGGCCTCCCCTATGGCTACACCTTC
TRBJ1-6 | NA | TRBV28 | NA | CASSLPGILNSPLHF | TGTGCCAGCAGTTTACCGGGAATCTTGAATTCACCCCTCCACTTT
TRBJ2-1 | few | TRBV5-1 | TRBD1 | CASSRGQGSYNEQFF | TGCGCCAGCAGCCGGGGACAGGGTAGTTACAATGAGCAGTTCTTC
TRBJ1-6 | NA | TRBV7-3 | TRBD1 | CASSLGQISPLHF | TGTGCCAGCAGCTTGGGACAGATTTCACCCCTCCACTTT
TRBJ2-3 | NA | TRBV3-1/TRBV3-2 | TRBD2 | CASSPYLAGGRTDTQYF | TGTGCCAGCAGCCCATACTTAGCGGGGGGCCGCACAGATACGCAGTATTTT
TRBJ1-2 | NA | TRBV19 | NA | CASSIDPRDYGYTF | TGTGCCAGTAGTATAGATCCCAGGGACTATGGCTACACCTTC
TRBJ1-6 | NA | TRBV7-2 | NA | CASSLGTYNSPLHF | TGTGCCAGCAGCTTAGGGACATACAATTCACCCCTCCACTTT